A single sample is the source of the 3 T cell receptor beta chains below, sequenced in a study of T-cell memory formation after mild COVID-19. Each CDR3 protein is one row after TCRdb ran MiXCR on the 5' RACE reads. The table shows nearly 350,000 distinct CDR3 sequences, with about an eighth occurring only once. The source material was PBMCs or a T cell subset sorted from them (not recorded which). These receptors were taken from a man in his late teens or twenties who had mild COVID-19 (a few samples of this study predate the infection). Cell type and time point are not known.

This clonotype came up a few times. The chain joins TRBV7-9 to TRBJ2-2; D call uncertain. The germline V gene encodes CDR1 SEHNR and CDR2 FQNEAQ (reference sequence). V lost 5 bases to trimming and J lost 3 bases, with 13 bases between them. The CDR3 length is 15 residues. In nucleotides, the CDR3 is TGTGCCAGCAGCGTTGACATCCTTTACACCGGGGAGCTGTTTTTT. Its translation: CASSVDILYTGELFF.

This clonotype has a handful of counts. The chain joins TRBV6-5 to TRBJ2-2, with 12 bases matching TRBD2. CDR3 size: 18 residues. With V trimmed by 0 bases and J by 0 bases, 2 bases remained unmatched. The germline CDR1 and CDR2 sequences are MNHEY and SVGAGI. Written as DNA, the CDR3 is TGTGCCAGCAGTTACTCGGCTAGCGGGAGGGCGAACACCGGGGAGCTGTTTTTT. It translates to CASSYSASGRANTGELFF.

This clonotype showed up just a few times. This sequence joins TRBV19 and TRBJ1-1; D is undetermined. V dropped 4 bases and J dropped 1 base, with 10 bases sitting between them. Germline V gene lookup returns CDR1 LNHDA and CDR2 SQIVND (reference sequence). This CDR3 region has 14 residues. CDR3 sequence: CASSTIGRNTEAFF. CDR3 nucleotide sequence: TGTGCCAGTAGTACCATAGGGAGGAACACTGAAGCTTTCTTT.